Below, 21 T cell receptor beta chains from the same sample are listed, as sequenced in a study of a mutant IDH1 vaccine in newly diagnosed glioma. These receptors have no identified antigens. Method: immunoSEQ multiplex PCR; TCRdb's copy keeps in-frame clones and lacks some. Among tens of thousands of clones listed, roughly 80% were seen once. The sample's time point: week 35, safety follow-up. Doses consisted of 300 ug of mutant IDH1 20-mer peptide each, paired with topical imiquimod. Here the sequenced sample was PBMCs, taken from a glioma patient whose treatment included an IDH1 peptide vaccine. The receptors were sampled from a man aged 18 to 30 with glioma.

The CDR3 spells CASRPAGFGNTIYF. Written as DNA, the CDR3 is TGTGCCAGCAGACCGGCGGGGTTCGGAAACACCATATATTTT. This chain links TRBV6-5 with TRBJ1-3; D unclear. The CDR3 sequence is 14 residues long. Germline lookup yields CDR1 MNHEY and CDR2 SVGAGI. Trimming cost V 6 bases and J 4 bases, with 13 bases left between them.

Comments on this clone: This sample includes further DNA sequences coding for the same CDR3. The V and J genes are TRBV5-1 and TRBJ1-2, with 8 bases lining up with TRBD1. CDR3 length equals 14 residues. Germline V gene lookup returns CDR1 SGHRS and CDR2 YFSETQ. V shed 0 bases, J shed 2 bases, and the junction held 0 bases outside the gene matches. CDR3 DNA: TGCGCCAGCAGCTTGGGACAGGGGAACTATGGCTACACCTTC. Translated, it gives CASSLGQGNYGYTF.

This clone was seen a few times. This chain uses TRBV9 with TRBJ1-2; a weak D match, TRBD1 (5 bases). Trimming took off 0 bases at V and 3 bases at J, with 15 bases between the two ends. CDR3 length: 16 residues. Germline CDR1 and CDR2: SGDLS and YYNGEE. The DNA for the CDR3 is TGTGCCAGCAGCGTAGACCGCGGGAAAGGGGACTATGGCTACACCTTC. It specifies CASSVDRGKGDYGYTF. Complete variable domain (other parts from reference TRBV9 and TRBJ1-2): DSGVTQTPKHLITATGQRVTLRCSPRSGDLSVYWYQQSLDQGLQFLIQYYNGEERAKGNILERFSAQQFPDLHSELNLSSLELGDSALYFCASSVDRGKGDYGYTFGSGTRLTVV.

V and J are TRBV6-1 and TRBJ2-1; 9 bases map to TRBD2. The CDR3 is 17 residues long. Germline V gene lookup returns CDR1 MNHNS and CDR2 SASEGT. J lost 9 bases, V lost 4 bases, and 16 bases had no gene match. The CDR3 DNA is TGTGCCAGCAGTGTGTCGGGACTAGCCCCAGTAGGTGGTGAGCAGTTCTTC. This translates into CASSVSGLAPVGGEQFF.

This chain uses TRBV2 with TRBJ1-1; 7 bases fit TRBD1. The junction had 11 bases not matched to a gene; V was cut back by 6 bases and J by 7 bases. The CDR3 spans 14 residues. Germline V lookup: CDR1 SNHLY, CDR2 FYNNEI. CDR3 region: CASRGGQAVGEAFF. As DNA, the CDR3 is TGTGCCAGCAGGGGCGGACAGGCAGTCGGTGAAGCTTTCTTT.

The rearrangement links TRBV5-4 to TRBJ1-1, with unresolved D. This CDR3 contains 14 residues. Germline V gene lookup returns CDR1 SGHNT and CDR2 YYREEE (reference sequence). Trimming cost V 1 base and J 5 bases, with 12 bases left between them. This CDR3 is CASSLSGAPTEAFF. Written as DNA, the CDR3 is TGTGCCAGCAGCTTGTCGGGAGCTCCGACTGAAGCTTTCTTT.

The rearrangement links TRBV29-1 to TRBJ2-1, with 11 nucleotides matching TRBD2. Germline V lookup: CDR1 SQVTM, CDR2 ANQGSEA. Trimming removed 6 bases from V and 6 bases from J; junction bases left unmatched: 7. This CDR3 comprises 14 residues. The CDR3 sequence is CSVYLAGGPNEQFF. The CDR3 DNA sequence: TGCAGCGTATATTTAGCGGGAGGGCCCAATGAGCAGTTCTTC.

The gene calls are TRBV7-9 and TRBJ2-7, with D possibly being TRBD2 (5 bases). This CDR3 comprises 15 residues. From germline, CDR1 is SEHNR and CDR2 FQNEAQ (reference sequence). V lost 4 bases and J 4 bases, leaving 17 bases between the germline ends. DNA of the CDR3: TGTGCCAGCAGCTCTCTGCAGGAGGTGGGTTACGAGCAGTACTTC. It is translated as CASSSLQEVGYEQYF.

This rearrangement joins TRBV4-3 to TRBJ1-2; D is undetermined. V was cut by 0 bases and J by 2 bases, with 4 bases left in between. The CDR3 spans 13 residues. Germline CDR1 and CDR2: LGHNA and YSLEER. CDR3 in DNA: TGCGCCAGCAGCCAAGACAGGAACTATGGCTACACCTTC. This encodes CASSQDRNYGYTF.

This clone came up once. The rearrangement uses TRBV13 and TRBJ1-2; a possible D gene is TRBD1 (6 bases). The germline V gene encodes CDR1 PRHDT and CDR2 FYEKMQ (reference sequence). The CDR3 consists of 13 residues. Trimming stripped 5 bases from V and 1 base from J, with 8 bases between. The CDR3 DNA reads TGTGCCAGCAGCCTGGACAGTAACTATGGCTACACCTTC. Amino acid sequence: CASSLDSNYGYTF. The complete variable domain, with remaining parts taken from reference TRBV13 and TRBJ1-2, reads AAGVIQSPRHLIKEKRETATLKCYPIPRHDTVYWYQQGPGQDPQFLISFYEKMQSDKGSIPDRFSAQQFSDYHSELNMSSLELGDSALYFCASSLDSNYGYTFGSGTRLTVV.

V gene TRBV19 combines with J gene TRBJ1-4; no firm D call. This CDR3 is built from 14 residues. CDR1 and CDR2 from the germline V gene are LNHDA and SQIVND (reference sequence). The ends were cut back, 6 bases at V and 5 bases at J, with 13 bases in the middle. Here the CDR3 reads CASRSTALNEKLFF. The CDR3 region has the DNA TGTGCCAGTAGGTCCACAGCGTTGAATGAAAAACTGTTTTTT.

The chain uses TRBV5-4 and TRBJ2-6, with TRBD2 identical over 7 bases. The CDR3 is 17 residues long. The V and J ends lost 9 bases and 0 bases, in that order; junction bases with no gene match: 12. Germline lookup yields CDR1 SGHNT and CDR2 YYREEE (reference sequence). Here the CDR3 reads CATSREGTNSGANVLTF. Here the CDR3 DNA reads TGTGCCACCTCGAGGGAGGGGACCAACTCTGGGGCCAACGTCCTGACTTTC.

The rearrangement uses TRBV27 and TRBJ2-7; no clear D. Germline V lookup: CDR1 MNHEY, CDR2 SMNVEV (reference sequence). V was trimmed by 10 bases and J by 9 bases, leaving 10 bases between them. The CDR3 is 9 residues long. The CDR3 coding sequence is TGTGCCACGTCGTCCGGGCAGTACTTC. This translates into CATSSGQYF.

The rearrangement links TRBV15 to TRBJ2-1, with D possibly TRBD1 on 6 matching bases. Germline V lookup: CDR1 LNHNV, CDR2 YYDKDF (reference sequence). The CDR3 spans 13 residues. The V end was cut by 0 bases, the J end by 12 bases, with 12 bases between. The CDR3 DNA is TGTGCCACCAGCAGAGATCGGGAAGGGGGGCAGTTCTTC. It specifies CATSRDREGGQFF. The full variable domain, its missing parts supplied by reference TRBV15 and TRBJ2-1, is DAMVIQNPRYQVTQFGKPVTLSCSQTLNHNVMYWYQQKSSQAPKLLFHYYDKDFNNEADTPDNFQSRRPNTSFCFLDIRSPGLGDTAMYLCATSRDREGGQFFGPGTRLTVL.

V and J are TRBV7-9 and TRBJ1-2; no definite D call. Germline assignment: CDR1 SEHNR and CDR2 FQNEAQ (reference sequence). The CDR3 spans 13 residues. Deletions cut 5 bases from V and 5 bases from J, with 12 bases between. The CDR3 coding sequence is TGTGCCAGCAGCCCCCTCATTACATATGGCTACACCTTC. Translating it yields CASSPLITYGYTF.

The V and J genes are TRBV10-3 and TRBJ1-5; TRBD1 matches 7 bases. CDR3 length: 13 residues. CDR1 is ENHRY and CDR2 is SYGVKD in the germline V gene. The V and J ends lost 6 bases and 6 bases, in that order; junction bases with no gene match: 5. CDR3 loop: CAIRPSGGQPQHF. The CDR3 nucleotides read TGTGCCATCAGGCCCTCAGGGGGTCAGCCCCAGCATTTT.

This clone showed up just once. This sequence joins TRBV5-5 and TRBJ2-7; 9 positions agree with TRBD2. The germline V gene has CDR1 SGHKS and CDR2 YYEKEE (reference sequence). The V and J ends lost 0 bases and 6 bases, in that order; junction bases with no gene match: 7. The CDR3 loop spans 15 amino acids. The CDR3 bases are TGTGCCAGCAGCTTGGGGGCAGCGGGGGGCCTCGAGCAGTACTTC. Protein: CASSLGAAGGLEQYF.

V and J are TRBV19 and TRBJ2-7; 7 bases align to TRBD1. Germline CDR1 is LNHDA and CDR2 is SQIVND (reference sequence). V lost 4 bases to trimming and J lost 3 bases; unmatched junction nucleotides: 6. The CDR3 consists of 14 residues. CDR3 sequence (DNA): TGTGCCAGTAGTAACAGGGGCGAAAGCTACGAGCAGTACTTC. It is translated as CASSNRGESYEQYF. Combining the CDR3 with reference TRBV19 and TRBJ2-7 gives the whole variable domain DGGITQSPKYLFRKEGQNVTLSCEQNLNHDAMYWYRQDPGQGLRLIYYSQIVNDFQKGDIAEGYSVSREKKESFPLTVTSAQKNPTAFYLCASSNRGESYEQYFGPGTRLTVT.

The chain couples TRBV7-9 to TRBJ2-1; 12 positions match TRBD2. J gave up 5 bases and V 8 bases, and 4 bases lay outside the gene matches. The CDR3 totals 14 residues. The germline V gene has CDR1 SEHNR and CDR2 FQNEAQ (reference sequence). For the CDR3, the DNA is TGTGCCAGCCGACTAGCGGGGGACCACAATGAGCAGTTCTTC. Its protein is CASRLAGDHNEQFF.

The J gene is TRBJ2-3, the V gene TRBV30, with no clear D. Germline assignment: CDR1 GTSNPN and CDR2 SVGIG (reference sequence). The CDR3 has 14 residues. Deletions cut 0 bases from V and 4 bases from J, with 11 bases between. CDR3 DNA sequence: TGTGCCTGGAGTGTAAAGGGTGTCCCAGATACGCAGTATTTT. This codes for CAWSVKGVPDTQYF.

V and J are TRBV2 and TRBJ2-3; D remains ambiguous. This CDR3 comprises 13 residues. Trimming stripped 7 bases from V and 10 bases from J, with 18 bases between. Looked up from germline, CDR1 is SNHLY and CDR2 is FYNNEI. The CDR3: CASIPFDWRAQYF. As DNA, the CDR3 is TGTGCCAGCATTCCCTTTGATTGGAGAGCGCAGTATTTT.